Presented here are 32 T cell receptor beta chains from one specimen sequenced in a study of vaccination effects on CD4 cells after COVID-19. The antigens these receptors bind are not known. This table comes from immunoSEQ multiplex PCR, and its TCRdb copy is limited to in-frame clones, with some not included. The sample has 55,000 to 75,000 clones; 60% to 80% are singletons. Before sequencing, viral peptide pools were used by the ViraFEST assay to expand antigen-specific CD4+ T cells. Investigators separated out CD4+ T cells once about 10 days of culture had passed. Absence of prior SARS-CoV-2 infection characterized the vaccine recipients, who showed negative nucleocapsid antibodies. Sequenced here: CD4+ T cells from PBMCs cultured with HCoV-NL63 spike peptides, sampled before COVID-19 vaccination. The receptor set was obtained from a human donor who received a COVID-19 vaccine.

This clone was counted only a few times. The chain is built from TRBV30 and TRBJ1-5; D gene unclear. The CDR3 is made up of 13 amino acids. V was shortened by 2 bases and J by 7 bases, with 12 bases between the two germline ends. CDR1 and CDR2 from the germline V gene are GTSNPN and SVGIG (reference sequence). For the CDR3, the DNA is TGTGCCTGGAGTCGAGGATCTCAGCAGCCCCAGCATTTT. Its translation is CAWSRGSQQPQHF.

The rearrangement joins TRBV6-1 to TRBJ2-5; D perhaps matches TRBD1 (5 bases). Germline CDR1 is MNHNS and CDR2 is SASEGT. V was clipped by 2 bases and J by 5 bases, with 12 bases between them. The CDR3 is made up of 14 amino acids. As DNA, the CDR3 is TGTGCCAGCAGTGAACCCCAGGGAAGGGAGACCCAGTACTTC. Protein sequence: CASSEPQGRETQYF.

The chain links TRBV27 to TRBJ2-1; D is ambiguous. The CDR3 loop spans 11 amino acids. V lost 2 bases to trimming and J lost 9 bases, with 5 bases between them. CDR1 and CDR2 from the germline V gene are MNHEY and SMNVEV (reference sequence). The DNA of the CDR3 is TGTGCCAGCAGTTTAGCCGGTGAGCAGTTCTTC. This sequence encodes CASSLAGEQFF.

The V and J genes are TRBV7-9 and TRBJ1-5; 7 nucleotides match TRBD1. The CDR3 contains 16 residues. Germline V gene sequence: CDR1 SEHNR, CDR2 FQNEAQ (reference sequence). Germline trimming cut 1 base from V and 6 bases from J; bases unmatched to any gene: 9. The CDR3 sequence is CASSLVGGGATQPQHF. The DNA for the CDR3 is TGTGCCAGCAGCTTAGTCGGAGGGGGCGCGACTCAGCCCCAGCATTTT.

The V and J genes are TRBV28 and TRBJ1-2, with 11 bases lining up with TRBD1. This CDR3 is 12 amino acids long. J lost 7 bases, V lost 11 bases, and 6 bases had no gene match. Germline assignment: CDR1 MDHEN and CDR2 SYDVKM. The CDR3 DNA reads TGTGCCCCCCCGGGACAGGGGGGTGGCTACACCTTC. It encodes CAPPGQGGGYTF.

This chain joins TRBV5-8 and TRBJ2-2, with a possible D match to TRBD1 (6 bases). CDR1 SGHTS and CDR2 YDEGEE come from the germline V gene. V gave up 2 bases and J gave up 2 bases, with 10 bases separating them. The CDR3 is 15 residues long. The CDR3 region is CASSLQGANTGELFF. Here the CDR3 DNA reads TGTGCCAGCAGCTTACAGGGTGCTAACACCGGGGAGCTGTTTTTT.

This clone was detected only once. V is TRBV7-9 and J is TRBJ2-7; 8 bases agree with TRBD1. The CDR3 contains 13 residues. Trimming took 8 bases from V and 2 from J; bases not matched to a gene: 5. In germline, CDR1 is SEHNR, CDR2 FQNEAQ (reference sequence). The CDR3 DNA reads TGTGCCAGCGCCGGACAGGGCCCCTACGAGCAGTACGTC. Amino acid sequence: CASAGQGPYEQYV.

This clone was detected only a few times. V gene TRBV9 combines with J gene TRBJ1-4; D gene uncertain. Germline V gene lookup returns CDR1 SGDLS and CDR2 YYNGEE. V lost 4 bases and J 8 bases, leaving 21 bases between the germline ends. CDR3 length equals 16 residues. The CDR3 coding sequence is TGTGCCAGCAGCCCTTTTGGGCGGGGAGGGTACGAAAAACTGTTTTTT. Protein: CASSPFGRGGYEKLFF.

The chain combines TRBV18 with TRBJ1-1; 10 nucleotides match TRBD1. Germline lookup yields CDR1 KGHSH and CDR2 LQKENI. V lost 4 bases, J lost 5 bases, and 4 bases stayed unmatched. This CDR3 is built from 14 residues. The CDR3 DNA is TGTGCCAGCTCACAAGGACAGGGGGGAACTGAAGCTTTCTTT. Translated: CASSQGQGGTEAFF. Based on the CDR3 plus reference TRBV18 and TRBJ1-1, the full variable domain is NAGVMQNPRHLVRRRGQEARLRCSPMKGHSHVYWYRQLPEEGLKFMVYLQKENIIDESGMPKERFSAEFPKEGPSILRIQQVVRGDSAAYFCASSQGQGGTEAFFGQGTRLTVV.

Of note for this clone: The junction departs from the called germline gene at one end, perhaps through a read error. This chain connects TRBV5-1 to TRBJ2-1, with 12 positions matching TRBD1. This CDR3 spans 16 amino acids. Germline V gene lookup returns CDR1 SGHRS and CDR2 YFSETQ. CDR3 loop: CASSLGGTGGYDEQFF. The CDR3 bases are TGCGCCAGCAGCTTGGGGGGGACAGGGGGCTACGATGAGCAGTTCTTC.

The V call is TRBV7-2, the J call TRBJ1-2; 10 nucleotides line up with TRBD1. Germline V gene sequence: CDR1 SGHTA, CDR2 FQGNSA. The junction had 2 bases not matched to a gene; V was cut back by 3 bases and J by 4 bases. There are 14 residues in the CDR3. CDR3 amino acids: CASSLTGGGYGYTF. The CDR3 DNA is TGTGCCAGCAGCTTGACAGGGGGCGGCTATGGCTACACCTTC.

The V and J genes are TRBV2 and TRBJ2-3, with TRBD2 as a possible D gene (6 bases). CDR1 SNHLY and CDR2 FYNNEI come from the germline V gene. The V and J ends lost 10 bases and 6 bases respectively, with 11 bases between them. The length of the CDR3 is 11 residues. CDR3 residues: CAIGAGDTQYF. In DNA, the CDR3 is TGTGCCATAGGGGCGGGGGATACGCAGTATTTT.

The CDR3 region is CASNPGQGISRGYTF. CDR3 nucleotide sequence: TGTGCCAGCAATCCCGGACAGGGGATCAGTAGGGGCTACACCTTC. V usage is TRBV6-5 and J usage is TRBJ1-2; 9 bases fit TRBD1. The V segment lost 7 bases and the J segment 8 bases; nucleotides outside the gene matches: 14. The CDR3 has 15 amino acids. Germline values: CDR1 MNHEY, CDR2 SVGAGI.

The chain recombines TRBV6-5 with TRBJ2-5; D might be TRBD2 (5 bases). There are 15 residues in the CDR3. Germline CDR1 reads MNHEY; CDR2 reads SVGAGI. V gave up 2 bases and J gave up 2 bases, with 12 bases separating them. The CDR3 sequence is CASSYLGNRQETQYF. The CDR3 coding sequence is TGTGCCAGCAGTTACCTCGGGAACAGACAAGAGACCCAGTACTTC.

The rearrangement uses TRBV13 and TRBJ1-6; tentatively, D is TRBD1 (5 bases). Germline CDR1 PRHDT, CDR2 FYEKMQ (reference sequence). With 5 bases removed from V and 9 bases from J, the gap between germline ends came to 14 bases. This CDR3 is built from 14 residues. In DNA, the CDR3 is TGTGCCAGCAGCCTACGGGGGTCGGCTTCACCCCTCCACTTT. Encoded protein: CASSLRGSASPLHF.

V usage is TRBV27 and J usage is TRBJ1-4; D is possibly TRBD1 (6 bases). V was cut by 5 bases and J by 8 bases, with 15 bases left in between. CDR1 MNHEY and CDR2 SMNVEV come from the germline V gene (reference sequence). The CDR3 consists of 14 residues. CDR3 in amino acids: CASSPRRGREKLFF. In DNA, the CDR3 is TGTGCCAGCAGTCCCCGAAGGGGGAGAGAAAAACTGTTTTTT.

The CDR3 sequence is CASSETGGGGNTIYF. The CDR3 DNA follows: TGTGCCAGCAGCGAGACGGGGGGCGGTGGAAACACCATATATTTT. This rearrangement joins TRBV6-5 to TRBJ1-3; a possible D gene is TRBD1 (6 bases). This CDR3 comprises 15 residues. Trimming left V 6 bases short and J 3 bases short, with 15 bases between. Germline V CDR1 and CDR2: MNHEY, SVGAGI.

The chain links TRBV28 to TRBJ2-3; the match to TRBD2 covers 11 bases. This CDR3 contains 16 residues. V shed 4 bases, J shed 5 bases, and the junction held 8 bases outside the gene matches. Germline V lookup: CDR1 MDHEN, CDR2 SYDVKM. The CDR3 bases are TGTGCCAGCAGTTCCTTAGCGGGGGGGTCGCGAGATACGCAGTATTTT. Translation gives CASSSLAGGSRDTQYF.

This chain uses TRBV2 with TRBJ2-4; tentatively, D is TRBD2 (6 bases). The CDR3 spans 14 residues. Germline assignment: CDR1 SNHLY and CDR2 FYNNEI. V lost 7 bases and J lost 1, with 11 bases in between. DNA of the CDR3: TGTGCCAGCAAGCTGGGGGGTGCCAAAAACATTCAGTACTTC. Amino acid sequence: CASKLGGAKNIQYF.

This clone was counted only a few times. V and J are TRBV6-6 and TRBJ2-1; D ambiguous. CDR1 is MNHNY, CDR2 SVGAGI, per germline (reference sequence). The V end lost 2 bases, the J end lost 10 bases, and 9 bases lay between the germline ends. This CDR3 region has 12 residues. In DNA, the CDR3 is TGTGCCAGCAGTTACATGGTGGGGGAGCAGTTCTTC. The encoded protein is CASSYMVGEQFF.

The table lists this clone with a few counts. The CDR3: CASSLIENEQFF. The DNA of the CDR3 is TGCGCCAGCAGCTTGATTGAAAATGAGCAGTTCTTC. The rearrangement uses TRBV5-1 and TRBJ2-1; no clear D gene. Germline CDR1 SGHRS, CDR2 YFSETQ. The CDR3 runs 12 residues. V was clipped by 1 base and J by 7 bases, with 6 bases between them.

CDR3 bases: TGTGCCAGCAGCTTAGATCGAGGACAGGAGGGCGAGCAGTACGTC. The encoded protein is CASSLDRGQEGEQYV. The chain recombines TRBV11-2 with TRBJ2-7; possible D gene TRBD1, 7 bases. Per germline, CDR1 SGHAT and CDR2 FQNNGV. CDR3 length equals 15 residues. Trimming left V 0 bases short and J 6 bases short, with 15 bases between.

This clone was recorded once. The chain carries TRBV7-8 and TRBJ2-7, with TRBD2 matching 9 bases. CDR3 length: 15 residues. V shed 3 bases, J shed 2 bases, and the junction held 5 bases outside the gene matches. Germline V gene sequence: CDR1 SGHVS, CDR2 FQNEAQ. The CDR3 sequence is CASSFKRGAPYEQYV. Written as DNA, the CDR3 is TGTGCCAGCAGCTTTAAGCGGGGGGCTCCCTACGAGCAGTACGTC.

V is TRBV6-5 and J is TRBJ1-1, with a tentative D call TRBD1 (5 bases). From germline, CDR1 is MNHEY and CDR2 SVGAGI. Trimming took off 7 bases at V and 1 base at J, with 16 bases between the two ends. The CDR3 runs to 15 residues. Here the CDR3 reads CASKKDRSRNTEAFF. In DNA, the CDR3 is TGTGCCAGCAAGAAAGACAGATCCCGGAACACTGAAGCTTTCTTT.

The CDR3 sequence: CASSPIQGAGGYTF. Written as DNA, the CDR3 is TGTGCCAGCAGCCCGATCCAGGGGGCTGGTGGCTACACCTTC. The chain combines TRBV5-8 with TRBJ1-2, with 8 bases identical to TRBD1. Germline V gene sequence: CDR1 SGHTS, CDR2 YDEGEE. Trimming cost V 4 bases and J 7 bases; bases outside gene matches: 9. CDR3 length: 14 residues.

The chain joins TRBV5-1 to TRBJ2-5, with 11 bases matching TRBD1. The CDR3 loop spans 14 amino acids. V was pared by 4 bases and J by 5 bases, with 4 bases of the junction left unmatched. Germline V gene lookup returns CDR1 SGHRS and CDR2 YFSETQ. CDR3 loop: CASSRGQGGETQYF. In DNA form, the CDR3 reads TGCGCCAGCAGCCGGGGACAGGGGGGGGAGACCCAGTACTTC.

In DNA, the CDR3 is TGCGCCAGCAGAACCGGGACACCTAACACCGGGGAGCTGTTTTTT. Translation: CASRTGTPNTGELFF. The V gene is TRBV5-1, the J gene TRBJ2-2, with TRBD1 as a possible D gene (6 bases). The V and J ends lost 5 bases and 2 bases respectively, with 13 bases between them. CDR3 size: 15 residues. Per germline, CDR1 SGHRS and CDR2 YFSETQ.

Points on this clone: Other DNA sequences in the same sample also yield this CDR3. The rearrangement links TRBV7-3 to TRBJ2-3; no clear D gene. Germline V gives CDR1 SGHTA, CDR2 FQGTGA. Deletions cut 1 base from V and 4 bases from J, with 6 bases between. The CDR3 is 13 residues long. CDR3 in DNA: TGTGCCAGCAGCTTAAGGGGTGCAGATACGCAGTATTTT. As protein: CASSLRGADTQYF.

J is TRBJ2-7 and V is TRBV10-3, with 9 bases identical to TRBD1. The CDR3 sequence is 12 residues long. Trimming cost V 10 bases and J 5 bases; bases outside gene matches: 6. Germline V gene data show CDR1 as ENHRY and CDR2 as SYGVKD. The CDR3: CATRDRDNEQYV. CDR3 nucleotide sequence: TGTGCCACCCGGGACAGGGACAACGAGCAGTACGTC.

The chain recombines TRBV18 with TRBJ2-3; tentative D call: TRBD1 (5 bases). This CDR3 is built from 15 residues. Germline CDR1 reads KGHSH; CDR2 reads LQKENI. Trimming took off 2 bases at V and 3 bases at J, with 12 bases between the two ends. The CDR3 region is CASSPARAGTDTQYF. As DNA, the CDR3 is TGTGCCAGCTCACCAGCCAGGGCTGGGACAGATACGCAGTATTTT.

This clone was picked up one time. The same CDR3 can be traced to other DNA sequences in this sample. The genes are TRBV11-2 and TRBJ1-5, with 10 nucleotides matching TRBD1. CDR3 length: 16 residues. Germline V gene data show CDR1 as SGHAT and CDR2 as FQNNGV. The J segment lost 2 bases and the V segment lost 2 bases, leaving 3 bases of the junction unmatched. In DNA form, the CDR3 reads TGTGCCAGCAGCTTAACCGGGACAGGGGGCAATCAGCCCCAGCATTTT. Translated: CASSLTGTGGNQPQHF. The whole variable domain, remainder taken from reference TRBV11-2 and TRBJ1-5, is EAGVAQSPRYKIIEKRQSVAFWCNPISGHATLYWYQQILGQGPKLLIQFQNNGVVDDSQLPKDRFSAERLKGVDSTLKIQPAKLEDSAVYLCASSLTGTGGNQPQHFGDGTRLSIL.

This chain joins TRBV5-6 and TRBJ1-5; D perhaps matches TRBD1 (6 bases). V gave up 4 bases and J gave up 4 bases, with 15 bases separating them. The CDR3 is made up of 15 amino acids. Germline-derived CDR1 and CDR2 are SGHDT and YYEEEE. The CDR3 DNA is TGTGCCAGCAGCGCCTCACCACAGGGTAATCAGCCCCAGCATTTT. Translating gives CASSASPQGNQPQHF.